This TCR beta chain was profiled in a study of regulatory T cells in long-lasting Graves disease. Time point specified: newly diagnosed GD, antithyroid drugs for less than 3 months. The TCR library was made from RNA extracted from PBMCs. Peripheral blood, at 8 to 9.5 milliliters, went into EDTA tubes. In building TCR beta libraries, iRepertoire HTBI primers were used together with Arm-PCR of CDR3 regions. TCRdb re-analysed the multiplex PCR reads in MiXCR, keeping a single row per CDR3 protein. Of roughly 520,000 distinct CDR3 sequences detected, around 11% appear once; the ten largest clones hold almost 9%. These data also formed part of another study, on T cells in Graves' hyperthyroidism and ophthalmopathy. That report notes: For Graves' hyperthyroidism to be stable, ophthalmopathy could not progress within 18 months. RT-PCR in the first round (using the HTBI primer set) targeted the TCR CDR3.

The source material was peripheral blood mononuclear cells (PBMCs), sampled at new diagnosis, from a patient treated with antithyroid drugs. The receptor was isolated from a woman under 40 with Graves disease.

CDR3 region: CASSQDPGGRGNTGELFF. The CDR3 region has the DNA TGCGCCAGCAGCCAGGACCCTGGCGGGAGGGGGAACACCGGGGAGCTGTTTTTT. The chain uses TRBV4-3 and TRBJ2-2; TRBD2 matches at 9 bases. The length of the CDR3 is 18 residues. Germline CDR1 and CDR2: LGHNA and YSLEER. Trimming took 3 bases from V and 1 from J; bases not matched to a gene: 9.